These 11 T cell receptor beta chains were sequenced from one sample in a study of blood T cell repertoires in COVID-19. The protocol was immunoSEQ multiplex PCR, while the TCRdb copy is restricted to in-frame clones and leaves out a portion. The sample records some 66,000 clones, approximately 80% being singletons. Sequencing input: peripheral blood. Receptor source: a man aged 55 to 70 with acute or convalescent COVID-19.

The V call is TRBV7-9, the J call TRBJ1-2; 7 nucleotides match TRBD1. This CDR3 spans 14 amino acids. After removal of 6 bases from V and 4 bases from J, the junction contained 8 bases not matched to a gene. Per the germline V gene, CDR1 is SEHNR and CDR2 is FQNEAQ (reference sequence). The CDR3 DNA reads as TGTGCCAGCAGTCAAGGGGGCCTTGGCTATGGCTACACCTTC. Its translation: CASSQGGLGYGYTF.

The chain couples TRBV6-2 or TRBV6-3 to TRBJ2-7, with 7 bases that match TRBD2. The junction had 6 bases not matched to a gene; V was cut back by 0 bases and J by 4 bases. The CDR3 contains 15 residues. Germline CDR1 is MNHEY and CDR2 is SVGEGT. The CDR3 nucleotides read TGTGCCAGCAGTTACTCCCGGCCGGGGGGTTACGAGCAGTACGTC. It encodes CASSYSRPGGYEQYV.

The CDR3 region is CASSVDGGTYYEQYF. In DNA, the CDR3 is TGTGCCAGCAGCGTAGATGGGGGGACCTACTACGAGCAGTACTTC. The J gene is TRBJ2-7, the V gene TRBV9; a weak D match, TRBD2 (6 bases). Germline V lookup: CDR1 SGDLS, CDR2 YYNGEE. V shed 0 bases and J shed 3 bases, with 13 bases lying between them. The CDR3 loop spans 15 amino acids.

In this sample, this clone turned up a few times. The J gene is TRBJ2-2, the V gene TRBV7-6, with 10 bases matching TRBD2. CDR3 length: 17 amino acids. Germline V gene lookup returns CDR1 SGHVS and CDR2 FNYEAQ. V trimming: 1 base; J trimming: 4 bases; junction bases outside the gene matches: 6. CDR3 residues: CASSLVRASGGTGELFF. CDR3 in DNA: TGTGCCAGCAGCTTAGTACGGGCTAGCGGGGGCACCGGGGAGCTGTTTTTT.

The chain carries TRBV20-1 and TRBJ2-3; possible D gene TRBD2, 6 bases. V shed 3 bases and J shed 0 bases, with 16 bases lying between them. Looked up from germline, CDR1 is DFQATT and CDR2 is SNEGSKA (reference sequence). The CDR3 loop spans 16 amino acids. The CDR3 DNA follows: TGCAGTGCTAGTCTAAGGGGACTGACTAGCACAGATACGCAGTATTTT. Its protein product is CSASLRGLTSTDTQYF.

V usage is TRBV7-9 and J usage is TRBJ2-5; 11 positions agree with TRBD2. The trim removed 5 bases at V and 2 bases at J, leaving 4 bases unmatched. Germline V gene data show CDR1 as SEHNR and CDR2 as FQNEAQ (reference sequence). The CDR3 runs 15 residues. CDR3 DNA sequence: TGTGCCAGCAGCGAGGGACTAGCGGAACAAGAGACCCAGTACTTC. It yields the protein CASSEGLAEQETQYF.

The CDR3 DNA reads TGTGCCAGTAGTAGAGCGGGGGGGGACCAAGAGACCCAGTACTTC. Translated: CASSRAGGDQETQYF. V is TRBV19 and J is TRBJ2-5, with 10 nucleotides matching TRBD2. Germline CDR1 and CDR2: LNHDA and SQIVND (reference sequence). With V trimmed by 4 bases and J by 0 bases, 2 bases remained unmatched. The CDR3 has 15 residues.

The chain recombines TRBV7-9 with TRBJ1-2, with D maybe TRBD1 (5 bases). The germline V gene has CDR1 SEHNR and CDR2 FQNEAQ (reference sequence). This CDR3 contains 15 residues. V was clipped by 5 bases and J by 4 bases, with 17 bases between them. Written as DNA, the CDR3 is TGTGCCAGCAGCCGGGCCGACGTAGGGGCCTATGGCTACACCTTC. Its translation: CASSRADVGAYGYTF.

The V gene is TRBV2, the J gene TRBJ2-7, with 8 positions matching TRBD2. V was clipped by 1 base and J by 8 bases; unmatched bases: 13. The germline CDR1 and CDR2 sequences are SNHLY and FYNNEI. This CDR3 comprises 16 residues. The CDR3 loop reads CASSEGGAGVSEKQYF. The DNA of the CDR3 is TGTGCCAGCAGTGAAGGAGGAGCGGGGGTGAGTGAGAAGCAGTACTTC.

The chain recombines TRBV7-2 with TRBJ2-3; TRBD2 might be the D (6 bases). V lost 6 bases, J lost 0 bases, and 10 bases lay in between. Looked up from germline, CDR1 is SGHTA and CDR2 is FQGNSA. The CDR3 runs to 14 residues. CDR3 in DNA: TGTGCCAGCAGTTCGGGACTCAGCACAGATACGCAGTATTTT. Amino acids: CASSSGLSTDTQYF.

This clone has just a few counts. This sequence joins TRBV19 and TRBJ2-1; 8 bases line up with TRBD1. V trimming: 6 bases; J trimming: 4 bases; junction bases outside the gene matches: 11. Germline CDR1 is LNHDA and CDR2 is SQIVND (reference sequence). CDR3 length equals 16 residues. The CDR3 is CASRSTGTGSYNEQFF. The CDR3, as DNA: TGTGCCAGTAGATCCACCGGGACAGGTTCATACAATGAGCAGTTCTTC.